At least ten counts were recorded for the clone carrying this T cell receptor (beta chain). Its antigen is as yet unknown. The source of the sample is a study of prognosis after radiotherapy for stage I lung cancer. J gave up 2 bases and V 5 bases, and 8 bases lay outside the gene matches. Germline CDR1 GTSNPN, CDR2 SVGIG (reference sequence). There are 16 residues in the CDR3. Points from the study as a whole: Median unique TCR clone counts of roughly 9,300 versus 7,200 showed a fall after stereotactic body radiation therapy.

The genomic DNA TCR beta CDR3 region underwent two rounds of multiplex PCR. Amplification during the initial PCR round employed primers specific to each TRBV and TRBJ gene. In TCRdb, the multiplex PCR reads were re-called with MiXCR into one record per CDR3 protein. The sample has 30,000 or so distinct CDR3 sequences; around a third are singletons. The TCR sequence derives from a donor aged 50 or older with non-small cell lung cancer. Source: PBMCs, taken before or after stereotactic body radiation therapy (not recorded which). The gene calls are TRBV30 and TRBJ2-5; 13 bases map to TRBD2. Here the CDR3 reads CAWAKWTSGSQETQYF. The CDR3 bases are TGTGCCTGGGCCAAGTGGACTAGCGGGAGTCAAGAGACCCAGTACTTC.